This T cell receptor beta chain appears in the sequencing data of a study of blood T cell repertoires in COVID-19 (dated by TCRdb to the early 2020s). At the level of the whole study: Collaborator samples came from the United States, Italy and Spain and covered acute and convalescent phases of COVID-19. The prospective study material was composed of cDNA or gDNA derived from T cells, B-cell-depleted T cells, or PBMCs. The samples were drawn from the first 160 participants of the ongoing ImmuneRACE study and from 1,200 or so subjects provided by 6 global collaborators. The repertoires were made available in a free public database intended to serve as a resource for research on the immune response to SARS-CoV-2. The sample metadata nearly always contained a de-identified subject ID, COVID-19 status, age in years and sex. HLA class I and class II types, where available, came from metadata supplied by the sample provider rather than from assay-based typing. Subjects who had been exposed to COVID-19, were actively infected with it, or had recovered from it provided the deeply sampled blood TCRbeta repertoires that made up the dataset. Broader findings and caveats from the paper: The amount of clinical and demographic metadata varied by source and participant and was provided uncurated.

Each collaborating institution followed its own protocols to collect whole blood in K2EDTA tubes. For TCRbeta analysis, collaborators shipped samples as frozen whole blood, isolated PBMCs, or DNA extracted from either of those sample types. A note on this clone: The antigen it recognizes is unknown. Per-nucleotide qualities are absent, and no much larger clonotype sits a single base away.

TCRbeta CDR3 regions were amplified from genomic DNA using the immunoSEQ Assay, a bias-controlled multiplex PCR. As for the authors' bioinformatics: The number of nucleated cells in each sample was estimated from the amplification of reference gene primers within the assay. Sequence reads were collapsed and filtered to measure the absolute abundance of every unique TCRbeta CDR3 rearrangement. Productive Simpson clonality was computed per sample as the square root of Simpson's diversity index over productive rearrangements. TCRdb re-hosts the immuneACCESS table, in-frame sequences only. Its copies lack some clones; in the studies checked, an unresolved V gene accounts for under half of them, and the cause for the rest is not known. V and J calls and clone size are copied from that table; D and trimming were computed from the DNA. The sample contains 99,000 or so clones, over 75% of them found a single time. Around 4.1% of the sample belongs to the ten largest clones.

The sample taken for sequencing was peripheral blood. The sequence came from a middle-aged man with acute or convalescent COVID-19.

The CDR3 region reads CASKSFSGTGELFF. In nucleotides, the sequence is TGTGCCAGCAAGAGCTTCTCGGGCACCGGGGAGCTGTTTTTT. This receptor chain uses TRBV7-9 and TRBJ2-2; the D gene identity is not certain. Via the germline V gene (reference sequence), CDR1 is SEHNR and CDR2 FQNEAQ. The CDR3 contains 14 residues, cysteine and phenylalanine counted. Kept here is only the CDR3 DNA, which spans 42 bases and is read in frame from base 1. V is pared back by 7 bases and J by 4 bases, with 13 bases lying between the germline termini.